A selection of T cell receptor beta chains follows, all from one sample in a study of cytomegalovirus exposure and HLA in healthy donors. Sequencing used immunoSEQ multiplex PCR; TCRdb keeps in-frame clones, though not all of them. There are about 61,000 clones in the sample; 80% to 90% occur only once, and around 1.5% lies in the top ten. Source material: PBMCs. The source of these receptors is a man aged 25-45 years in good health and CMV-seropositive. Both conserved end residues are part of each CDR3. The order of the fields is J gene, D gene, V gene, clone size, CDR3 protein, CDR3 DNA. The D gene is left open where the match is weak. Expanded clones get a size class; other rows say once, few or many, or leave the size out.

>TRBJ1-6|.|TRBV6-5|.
CASSFRQAPNSPLHF
TGTGCCAGCAGTTTCCGCCAAGCCCCTAATTCACCCCTCCACTTT
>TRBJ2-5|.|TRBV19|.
CATTSSTATMGQETQYF
TGTGCCACAACTTCTTCGACAGCGACGATGGGTCAAGAGACCCAGTACTTC
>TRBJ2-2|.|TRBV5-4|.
CASSLAGGENTGELFF
TGTGCCAGCAGCTTGGCCGGGGGAGAGAACACCGGGGAGCTGTTTTTT
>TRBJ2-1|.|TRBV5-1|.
CASSLGGEGNEQFF
TGCGCCAGCAGCTTGGGGGGAGAAGGCAATGAGCAGTTCTTC
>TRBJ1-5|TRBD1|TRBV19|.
CASREQGTDSNQPQHF
TGTGCCAGTAGGGAACAGGGGACCGATAGCAATCAGCCCCAGCATTTT
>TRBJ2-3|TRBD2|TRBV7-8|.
CASTRGVAGDIDTQYF
TGTGCCAGCACCCGAGGGGTAGCGGGAGATATAGATACGCAGTATTTT
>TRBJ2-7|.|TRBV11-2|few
CASSSQRYEQYF
TGTGCCAGCAGCTCACAGAGATACGAGCAGTACTTC
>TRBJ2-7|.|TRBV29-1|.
CSVFVGSEQYF
TGCAGCGTTTTCGTAGGGAGCGAGCAGTACTTC
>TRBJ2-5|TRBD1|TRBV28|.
CASSLSGGVETQYF
TGTGCCAGCAGTTTATCAGGGGGCGTAGAGACCCAGTACTTC
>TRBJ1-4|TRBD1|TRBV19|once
CASSDRDEEKLFF
TGTGCCAGTAGCGACAGGGACGAGGAAAAACTGTTTTTT
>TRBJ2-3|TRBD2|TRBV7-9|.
CASSSPPTSGRVRTDTQYF
TGTGCCAGCAGCTCCCCCCCGACTAGCGGGAGGGTACGCACAGATACGCAGTATTTT
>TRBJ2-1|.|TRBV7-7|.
CASTRNRGDEQFF
TGTGCTAGCACCCGAAACCGGGGTGACGAGCAGTTCTTC
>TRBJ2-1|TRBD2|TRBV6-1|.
CASSKLAGVDNEQFF
TGTGCCAGCAGTAAACTAGCGGGAGTAGACAATGAGCAGTTCTTC
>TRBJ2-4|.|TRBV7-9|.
CASSLEAGKNIQYF
TGTGCCAGCAGCTTAGAGGCAGGGAAAAACATTCAGTACTTC
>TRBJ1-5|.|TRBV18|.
CASSPTGNNQPQHF
TGTGCCAGCTCACCAACAGGGAACAATCAGCCCCAGCATTTT
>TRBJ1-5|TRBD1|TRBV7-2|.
CASRPTGGGNQPQHF
TGTGCCAGCAGGCCTACAGGGGGCGGCAATCAGCCCCAGCATTTT
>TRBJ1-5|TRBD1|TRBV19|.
CASVTGTGNNQPQHF
TGTGCCAGCGTTACCGGGACAGGGAACAATCAGCCCCAGCATTTT
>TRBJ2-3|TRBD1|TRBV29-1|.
CSVEDRFEGATDTQYF
TGCAGCGTTGAAGATCGATTCGAGGGGGCTACAGATACGCAGTATTTT
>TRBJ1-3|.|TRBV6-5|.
CATQGLSGNTIYF
TGTGCCACCCAGGGCCTCTCTGGAAACACCATATATTTT
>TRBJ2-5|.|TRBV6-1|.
CASSWTGRAETQYF
TGTGCCAGCAGTTGGACAGGGAGGGCGGAGACCCAGTACTTC
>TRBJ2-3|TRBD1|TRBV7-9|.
CASSQPMDRFSTDTQYF
TGTGCCAGCAGCCAACCGATGGACAGGTTTAGCACAGATACGCAGTATTTT
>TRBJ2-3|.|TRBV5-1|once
CASSPSVADTQYF
TGCGCCAGCAGCCCTAGCGTGGCAGATACGCAGTATTTT
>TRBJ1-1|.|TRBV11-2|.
CASSSYRRRNTEAFF
TGTGCCAGCAGCTCGTACAGGCGGAGGAACACTGAAGCTTTCTTT
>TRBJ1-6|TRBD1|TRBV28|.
CASSSPGGTYNSPLHF
TGTGCCAGCAGTTCCCCAGGGGGGACCTATAATTCACCCCTCCACTTT
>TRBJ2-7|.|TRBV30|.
CAWSVSSYEQYF
TGTGCCTGGAGTGTCTCTTCCTACGAGCAGTACTTC
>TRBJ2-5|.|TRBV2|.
CASSEEAQETQYF
TGTGCCAGCAGTGAAGAAGCGCAAGAGACCCAGTACTTC
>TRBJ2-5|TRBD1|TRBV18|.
CASSPPDTGGETQYF
TGTGCCAGCTCACCACCGGACACAGGGGGGGAGACCCAGTACTTC
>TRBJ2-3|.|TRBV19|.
CASSTYTDTQYF
TGTGCCAGTAGCACCTACACAGATACGCAGTATTTT
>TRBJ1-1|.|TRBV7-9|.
CASSSRNTEAFF
TGTGCCAGCAGTAGTCGGAACACTGAAGCTTTCTTT
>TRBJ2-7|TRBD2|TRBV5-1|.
CASSLLAGTSSYEQYF
TGCGCCAGCAGCTTGCTGGCCGGGACTAGCTCCTACGAGCAGTACTTC
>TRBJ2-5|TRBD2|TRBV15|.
CATSRASSGRGETQYF
TGTGCCACCAGCAGAGCTAGCAGCGGGAGGGGAGAGACCCAGTACTTC
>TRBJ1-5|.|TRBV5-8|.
CASRPGHFLDSNQPQHF
TGTGCCAGCAGGCCGGGACACTTCCTCGATAGCAATCAGCCCCAGCATTTT
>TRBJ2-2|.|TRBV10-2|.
CASGRGALPGELFF
TGCGCCAGCGGCCGGGGGGCGCTTCCCGGGGAGCTGTTTTTT
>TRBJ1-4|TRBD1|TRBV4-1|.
CASSPVGQLNEKLFF
TGCGCCAGCAGCCCTGTGGGACAGCTTAATGAAAAACTGTTTTTT
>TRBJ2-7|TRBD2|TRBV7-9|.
CASSLGTSGLYEQYF
TGTGCCAGCAGCCTAGGGACTAGCGGGCTCTACGAGCAGTACTTC
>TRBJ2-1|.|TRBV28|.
CASSPLNNEQFF
TGTGCCAGCAGCCCTTTAAACAATGAGCAGTTCTTC
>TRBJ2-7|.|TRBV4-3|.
CASSQVDSSKYEQYF
TGCGCCAGCAGCCAAGTAGACAGTAGCAAGTACGAGCAGTACTTC
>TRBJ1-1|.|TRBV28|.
CASSQPRGPNTEAFF
TGTGCCAGCAGTCAGCCCAGGGGTCCTAACACTGAAGCTTTCTTT
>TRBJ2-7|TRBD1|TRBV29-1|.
CSVEVEDRVYEQYF
TGCAGCGTTGAGGTTGAGGACAGGGTCTACGAGCAGTACTTC
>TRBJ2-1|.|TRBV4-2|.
CASSQEGGSYNEQFF
TGTGCCAGCAGCCAAGAAGGGGGCTCCTACAATGAGCAGTTCTTC
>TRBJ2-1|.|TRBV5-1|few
CASSLADSYNEQFF
TGCGCCAGCAGCTTAGCGGATTCCTACAATGAGCAGTTCTTC
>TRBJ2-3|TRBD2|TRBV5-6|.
CASSLALAGTDTQYF
TGTGCCAGCAGCTTGGCCCTAGCGGGCACAGATACGCAGTATTTT
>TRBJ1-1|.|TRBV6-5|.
CASSYISNRNTEAFF
TGTGCCAGCAGTTACATTTCAAACAGAAACACTGAAGCTTTCTTT
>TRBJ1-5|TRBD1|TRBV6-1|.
CASKGQANQPQHF
TGTGCCAGCAAGGGACAGGCCAATCAGCCCCAGCATTTT
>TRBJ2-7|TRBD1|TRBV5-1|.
CASSLTGGEQYF
TGCGCCAGCAGCTTGACAGGGGGCGAGCAGTACTTC
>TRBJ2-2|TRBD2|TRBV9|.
CASSLSGRRANTGELFF
TGTGCCAGCAGCTTAAGCGGGAGGCGTGCTAACACCGGGGAGCTGTTTTTT
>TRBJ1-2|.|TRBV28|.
CASSPRQTINYGYTF
TGTGCCAGCAGTCCCCGACAGACGATTAACTATGGCTACACCTTC
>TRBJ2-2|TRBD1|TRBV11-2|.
CVSSSWDRANTGELFF
TGTGTCAGCAGCTCCTGGGACAGGGCGAACACCGGGGAGCTGTTTTTT
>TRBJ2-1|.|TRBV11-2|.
CASSTRQTYGYNEQFF
TGTGCCAGCAGCACCCGACAGACATACGGATACAATGAGCAGTTCTTC
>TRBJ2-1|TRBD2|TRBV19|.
CASRTSGGFYNEQFF
TGTGCCAGTAGAACTAGCGGGGGATTCTACAATGAGCAGTTCTTC
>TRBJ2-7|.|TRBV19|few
CASSRGQTSYEQYF
TGTGCCAGTAGTAGAGGACAGACCTCCTACGAGCAGTACTTC
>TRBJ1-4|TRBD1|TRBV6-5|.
CASSYDRETNEKLFF
TGTGCCAGCAGTTACGACAGGGAAACTAATGAAAAACTGTTTTTT